This T cell receptor (beta chain) was retrieved from a study of T cells in Graves' hyperthyroidism and ophthalmopathy. If no ophthalmopathy progression occurred within 18 months, Graves' hyperthyroidism was stable. Clinicians diagnosed patients from clinical symptoms, serum thyroxine and TRAb, thyroid ultrasound and orbital computed tomography. From roughly 10 ml of fresh peripheral blood, PBMCs were isolated. Study-level findings and limits: Classification by a 13 V-J model distinguished ophthalmopathy from stable hyperthyroidism.

This clonotype was seen only a few times. The antigen is unknown. Between the trimmed V and J ends, which lost 3 bases and 10 bases, there was a span of 9 bases. The CDR3 runs 11 residues. Regions amplified from RNA transcripts were the TCR beta CDR3 regions. RT-PCR in the first round (using the HTBI primer set) targeted the TCR CDR3. TCRdb re-called the multiplex PCR reads through MiXCR, storing one row per CDR3 protein. The sample includes about 96,000 distinct CDR3 sequences, roughly 49% of them seen just once. The specimen was blood. This clonotype was sampled from a woman aged 35 to 49 with Graves' hyperthyroidism. The J gene is TRBJ1-2, the V gene TRBV12-3 or TRBV12-4; no reliable D call. The CDR3 spells CASSFGGDYTF. In nucleotides, the CDR3 is TGTGCCAGCAGTTTTGGAGGAGACTACACCTTC.